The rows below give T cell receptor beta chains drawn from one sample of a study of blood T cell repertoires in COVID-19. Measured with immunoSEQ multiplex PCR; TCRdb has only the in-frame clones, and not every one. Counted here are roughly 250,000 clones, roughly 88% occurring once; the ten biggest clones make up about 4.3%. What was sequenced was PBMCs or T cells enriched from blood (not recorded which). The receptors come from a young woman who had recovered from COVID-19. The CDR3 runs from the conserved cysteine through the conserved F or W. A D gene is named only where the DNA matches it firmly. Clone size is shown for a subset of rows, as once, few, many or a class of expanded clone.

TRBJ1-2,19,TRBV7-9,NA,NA,CASSLSLFDLTEINYGYTF,TGTGCCAGCAGCTTAAGCCTTTTCGACTTGACAGAGATTAACTATGGCTACACCTTC
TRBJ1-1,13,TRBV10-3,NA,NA,CAISEEGNTEAFF,TGTGCCATCAGTGAGGAGGGGAACACTGAAGCTTTCTTT
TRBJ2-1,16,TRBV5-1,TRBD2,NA,CASSGLLAGIRDEQFF,TGCGCCAGCAGCGGTTTGTTAGCGGGAATTAGGGATGAGCAGTTCTTC
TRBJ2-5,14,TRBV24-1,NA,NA,CATSDPGSQETQYF,TGTGCCACCAGTGACCCCGGGAGCCAAGAGACCCAGTACTTC
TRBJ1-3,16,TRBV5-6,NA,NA,CASSLGLTESGNTIYF,TGTGCCAGCAGCTTGGGTTTGACGGAGTCTGGAAACACCATATATTTT
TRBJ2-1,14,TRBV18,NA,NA,CASSPPVGLYEQFF,TGTGCCAGCTCACCCCCCGTGGGCCTTTATGAGCAGTTCTTC
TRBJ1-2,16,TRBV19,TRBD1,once,CASSITGVGNNYGYTF,TGTGCCAGTAGTATAACAGGGGTTGGGAACAACTATGGCTACACCTTC
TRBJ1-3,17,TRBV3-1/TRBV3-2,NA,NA,CASSQFVTEISGNTIYF,TGTGCCAGCAGCCAATTCGTCACGGAGATATCTGGAAACACCATATATTTT
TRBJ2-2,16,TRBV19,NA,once,CASSIMEGSNTGELFF,TGTGCCAGTAGTATAATGGAGGGGTCGAACACCGGGGAGCTGTTTTTT
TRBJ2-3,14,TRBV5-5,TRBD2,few,CASSFEGRADTQYF,TGTGCCAGCAGCTTCGAGGGGAGGGCAGATACGCAGTATTTT
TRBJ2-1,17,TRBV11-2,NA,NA,CASSLSLGERAYNEQFF,TGTGCCAGCAGCTTAAGTCTTGGCGAGAGGGCCTACAATGAGCAGTTCTTC
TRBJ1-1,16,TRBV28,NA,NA,CASSSPGVGRWTEAFF,TGTGCCAGCAGTTCCCCGGGGGTAGGGCGGTGGACTGAAGCTTTCTTT
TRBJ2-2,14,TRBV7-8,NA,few,CASIGQGGTGELFF,TGTGCCAGCATAGGGCAGGGTGGCACCGGGGAGCTGTTTTTT
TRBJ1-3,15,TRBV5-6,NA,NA,CASSFEGQLGNTIYF,TGTGCCAGCAGCTTTGAGGGTCAACTTGGAAACACCATATATTTT
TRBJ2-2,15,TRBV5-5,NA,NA,CASSFPGKEAGELFF,TGTGCCAGCAGCTTTCCAGGGAAAGAAGCCGGGGAGCTGTTTTTT
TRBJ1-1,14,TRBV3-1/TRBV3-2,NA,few,CASSVRDINTEAFF,TGTGCCAGCAGCGTCCGGGACATCAACACTGAAGCTTTCTTT
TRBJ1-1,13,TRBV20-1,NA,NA,CSASSPGVTEAFF,TGCAGTGCTAGTAGTCCAGGTGTCACTGAAGCTTTCTTT
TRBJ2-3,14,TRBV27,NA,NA,CASSPHPGADTQYF,TGTGCCAGCAGTCCCCACCCCGGGGCAGATACGCAGTATTTT
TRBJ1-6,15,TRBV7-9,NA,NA,CASSPKGDRYSPLHF,TGTGCCAGCAGCCCTAAGGGGGACCGCTATTCACCCCTCCACTTT
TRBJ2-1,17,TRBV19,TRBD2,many,CASSPRSGGGSYNEQFF,TGTGCCAGTAGTCCGCGTAGCGGGGGAGGATCCTACAATGAGCAGTTCTTC
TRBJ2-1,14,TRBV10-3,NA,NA,CAISGQSSYNEQFF,TGTGCCATCAGTGGACAGAGCTCCTACAATGAGCAGTTCTTC
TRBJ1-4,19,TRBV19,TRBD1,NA,CASSIPRQGGSSANEKLFF,TGTGCCAGTAGTATACCCCGACAGGGAGGATCATCGGCTAATGAAAAACTGTTTTTT
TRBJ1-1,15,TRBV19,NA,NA,CASSLTGTGLSEAFF,TGTGCCAGTAGCCTAACCGGGACGGGACTCTCTGAAGCTTTCTTT
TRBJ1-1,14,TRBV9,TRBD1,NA,CASSVVGDRAQAFF,TGTGCCAGCAGCGTAGTGGGGGACAGGGCGCAAGCTTTCTTT